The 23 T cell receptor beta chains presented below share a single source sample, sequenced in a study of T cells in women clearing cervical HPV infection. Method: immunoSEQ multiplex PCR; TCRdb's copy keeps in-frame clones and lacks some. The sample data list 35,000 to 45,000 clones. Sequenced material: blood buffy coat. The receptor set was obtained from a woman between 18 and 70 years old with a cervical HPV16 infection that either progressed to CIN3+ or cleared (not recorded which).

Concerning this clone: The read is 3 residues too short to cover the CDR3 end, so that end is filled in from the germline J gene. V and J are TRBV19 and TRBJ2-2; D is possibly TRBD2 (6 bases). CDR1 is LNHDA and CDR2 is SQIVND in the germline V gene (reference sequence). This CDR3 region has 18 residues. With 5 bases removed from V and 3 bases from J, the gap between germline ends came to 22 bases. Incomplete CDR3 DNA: TGTGCCAGTAGTCCTGCACGGGTTGCGGGGAGAGACACCGGGGAG. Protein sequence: CASSPARVAGRDTGE. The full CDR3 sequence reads CASSPARVAGRDTGELFF.

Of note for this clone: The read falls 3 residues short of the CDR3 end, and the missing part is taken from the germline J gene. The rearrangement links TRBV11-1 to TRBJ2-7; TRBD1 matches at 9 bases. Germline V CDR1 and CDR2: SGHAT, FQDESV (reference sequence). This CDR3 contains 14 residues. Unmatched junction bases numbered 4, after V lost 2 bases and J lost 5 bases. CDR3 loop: CASSLQQGADEQYF. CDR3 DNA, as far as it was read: TGTGCCAGCAGCTTACAACAGGGGGCTGACGAG.

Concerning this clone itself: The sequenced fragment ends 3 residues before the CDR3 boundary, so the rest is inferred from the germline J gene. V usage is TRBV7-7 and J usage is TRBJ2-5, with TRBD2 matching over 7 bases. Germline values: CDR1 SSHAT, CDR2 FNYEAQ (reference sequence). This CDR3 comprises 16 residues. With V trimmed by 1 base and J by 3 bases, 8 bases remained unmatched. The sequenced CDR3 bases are TGTGCCAGCAGCTTAGGGCTAGCGGCCAGTAAAGAGACC. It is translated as CASSLGLAASKET. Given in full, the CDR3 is CASSLGLAASKETQYF.

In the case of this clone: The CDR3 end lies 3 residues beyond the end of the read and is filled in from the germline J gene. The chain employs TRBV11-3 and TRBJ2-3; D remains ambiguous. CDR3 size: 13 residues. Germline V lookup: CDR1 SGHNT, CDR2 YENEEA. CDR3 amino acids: CASSLDLGETQYF. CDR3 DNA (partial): TGTGCCAGCAGCTTAGATCTAGGAGAGACG.

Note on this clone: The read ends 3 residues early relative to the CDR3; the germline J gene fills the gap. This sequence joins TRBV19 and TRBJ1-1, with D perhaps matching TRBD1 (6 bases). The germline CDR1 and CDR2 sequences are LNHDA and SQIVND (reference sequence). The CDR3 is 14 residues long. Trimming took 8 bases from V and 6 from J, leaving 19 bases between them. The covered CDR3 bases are TGTGCCAGTGCAGGGGCCGTATGGGTCGCTGAA. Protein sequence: CASAGAVWVAE. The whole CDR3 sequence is CASAGAVWVAEAFF. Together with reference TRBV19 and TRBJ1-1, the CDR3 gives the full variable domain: DGGITQSPKYLFRKEGQNVTLSCEQNLNHDAMYWYRQDPGQGLRLIYYSQIVNDFQKGDIAEGYSVSREKKESFPLTVTSAQKNPTAFYLCASAGAVWVAEAFFGQGTRLTVV.

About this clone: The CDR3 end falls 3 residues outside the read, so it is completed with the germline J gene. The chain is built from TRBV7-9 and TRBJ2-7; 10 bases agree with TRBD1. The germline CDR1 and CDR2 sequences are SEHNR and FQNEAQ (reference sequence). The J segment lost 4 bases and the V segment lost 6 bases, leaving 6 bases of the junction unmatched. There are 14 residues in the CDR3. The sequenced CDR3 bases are TGTGCCAGCAGTCTTGGGACAGGGGAGTACGAG. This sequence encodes CASSLGTGEYE. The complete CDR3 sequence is CASSLGTGEYEQYF.

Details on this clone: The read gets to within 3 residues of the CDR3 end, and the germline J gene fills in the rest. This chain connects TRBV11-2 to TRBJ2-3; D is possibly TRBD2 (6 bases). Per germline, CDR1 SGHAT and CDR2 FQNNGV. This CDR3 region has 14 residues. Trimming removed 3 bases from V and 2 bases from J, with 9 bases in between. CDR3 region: CASSLTRSTDTQYF. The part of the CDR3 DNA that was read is TGTGCCAGCAGCTTGACTAGATCCACAGATACG.

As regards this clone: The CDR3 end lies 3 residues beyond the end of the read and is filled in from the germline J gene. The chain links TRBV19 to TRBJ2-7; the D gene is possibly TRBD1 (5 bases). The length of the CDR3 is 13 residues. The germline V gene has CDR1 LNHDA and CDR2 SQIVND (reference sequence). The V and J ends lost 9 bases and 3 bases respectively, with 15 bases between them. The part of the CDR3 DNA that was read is TGTGCCAGAGACAGTCAAAATGTCTACGAG. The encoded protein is CARDSQNVYE. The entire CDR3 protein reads CARDSQNVYEQYF.

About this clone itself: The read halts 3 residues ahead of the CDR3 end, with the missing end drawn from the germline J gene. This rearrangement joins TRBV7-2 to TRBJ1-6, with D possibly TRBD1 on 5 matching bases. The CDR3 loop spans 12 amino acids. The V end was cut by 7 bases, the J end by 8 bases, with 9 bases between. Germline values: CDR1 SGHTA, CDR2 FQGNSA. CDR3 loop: CASNNRHSPLHF. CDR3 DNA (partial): TGTGCCAGCAACAACAGGCATTCACCC.

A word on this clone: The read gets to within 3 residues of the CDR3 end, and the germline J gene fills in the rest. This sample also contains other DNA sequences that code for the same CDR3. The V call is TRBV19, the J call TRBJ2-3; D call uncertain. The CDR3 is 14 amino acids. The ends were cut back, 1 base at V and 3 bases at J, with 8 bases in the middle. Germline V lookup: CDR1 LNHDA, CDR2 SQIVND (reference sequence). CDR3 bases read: TGTGCCAGTAGTATAGTGGCGGCGACAGATACG. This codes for CASSIVAATDT. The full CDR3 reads CASSIVAATDTQYF.

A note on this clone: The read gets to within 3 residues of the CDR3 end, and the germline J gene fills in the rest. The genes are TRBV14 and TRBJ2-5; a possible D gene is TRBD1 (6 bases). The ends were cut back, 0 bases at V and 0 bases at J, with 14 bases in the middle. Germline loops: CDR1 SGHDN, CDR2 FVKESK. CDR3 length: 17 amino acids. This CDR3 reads CASSQEQGPMYQETQYF. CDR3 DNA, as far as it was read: TGTGCCAGCAGCCAAGAACAGGGCCCCATGTACCAAGAGACC. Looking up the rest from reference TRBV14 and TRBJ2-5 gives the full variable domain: EAGVTQFPSHSVIEKGQTVTLRCDPISGHDNLYWYRRVMGKEIKFLLHFVKESKQDESGMPNNRFLAERTGGTYSTLKVQPAELEDSGVYFCASSQEQGPMYQETQYFGPGTRLLVL.

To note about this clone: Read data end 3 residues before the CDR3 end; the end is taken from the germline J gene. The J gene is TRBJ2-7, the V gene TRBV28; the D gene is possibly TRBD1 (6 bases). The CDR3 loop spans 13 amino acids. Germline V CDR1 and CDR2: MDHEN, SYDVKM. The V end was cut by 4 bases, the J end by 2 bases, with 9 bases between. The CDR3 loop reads CASSSAGAYEQYF. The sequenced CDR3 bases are TGTGCCAGCAGTTCGGCAGGGGCCTACGAG.

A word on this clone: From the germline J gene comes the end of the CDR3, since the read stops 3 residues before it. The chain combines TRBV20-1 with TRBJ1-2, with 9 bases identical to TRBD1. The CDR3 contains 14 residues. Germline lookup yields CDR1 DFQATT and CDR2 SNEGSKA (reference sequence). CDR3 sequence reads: CSAGTGTGISGYTF. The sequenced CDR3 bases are TGCAGTGCTGGGACCGGGACAGGGATTTCCGGC.

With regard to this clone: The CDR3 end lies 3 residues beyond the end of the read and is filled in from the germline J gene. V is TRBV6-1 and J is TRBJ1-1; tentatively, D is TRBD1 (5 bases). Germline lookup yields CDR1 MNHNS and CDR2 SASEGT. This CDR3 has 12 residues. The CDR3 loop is CASSGRDRGAFF. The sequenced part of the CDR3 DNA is TGTGCCAGCAGTGGGCGGGATCGGGGG.

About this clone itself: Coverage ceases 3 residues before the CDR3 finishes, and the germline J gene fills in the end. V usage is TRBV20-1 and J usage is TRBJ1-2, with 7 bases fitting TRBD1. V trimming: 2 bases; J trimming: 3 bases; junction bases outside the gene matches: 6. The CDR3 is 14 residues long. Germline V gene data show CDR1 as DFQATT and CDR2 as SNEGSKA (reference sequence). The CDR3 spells CSARSDRTHYGYTF. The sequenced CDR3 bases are TGCAGTGCTAGATCGGACAGGACACACTATGGC.

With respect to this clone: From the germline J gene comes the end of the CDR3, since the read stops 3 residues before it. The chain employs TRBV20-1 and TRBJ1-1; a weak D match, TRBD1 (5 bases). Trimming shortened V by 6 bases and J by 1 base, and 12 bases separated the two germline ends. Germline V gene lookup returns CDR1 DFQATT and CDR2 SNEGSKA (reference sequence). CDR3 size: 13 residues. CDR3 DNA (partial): TGCAGTGCGAACCCCGGGGGGAACACTGAA. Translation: CSANPGGNTE. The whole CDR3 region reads CSANPGGNTEAFF.

The covered CDR3 bases are TGTGCCAGCAGCAACCGACAGGGCCTAGGGGAGACG. Protein sequence: CASSNRQGLGET. The entire CDR3 sequence reads CASSNRQGLGETQYF. The V and J genes are TRBV11-1 and TRBJ2-3; TRBD1 agrees at 7 bases. The read stops 3 residues short of the end of the CDR3; the missing end is completed from the germline J gene. The CDR3 has 15 residues. Per the germline V gene, CDR1 is SGHAT and CDR2 is FQDESV (reference sequence).

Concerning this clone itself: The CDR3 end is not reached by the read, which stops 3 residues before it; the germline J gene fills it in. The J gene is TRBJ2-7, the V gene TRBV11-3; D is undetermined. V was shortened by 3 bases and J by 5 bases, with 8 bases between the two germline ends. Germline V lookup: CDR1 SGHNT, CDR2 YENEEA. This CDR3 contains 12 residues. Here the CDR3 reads CASSFQLNEQYF. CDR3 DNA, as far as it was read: TGTGCCAGCAGCTTCCAGTTAAACGAG.

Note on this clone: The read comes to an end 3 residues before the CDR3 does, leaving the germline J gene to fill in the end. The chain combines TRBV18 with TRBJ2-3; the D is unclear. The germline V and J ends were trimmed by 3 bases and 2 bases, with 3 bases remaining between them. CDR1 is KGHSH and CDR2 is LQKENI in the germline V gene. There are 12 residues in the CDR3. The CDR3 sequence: CASSPATDTQYF. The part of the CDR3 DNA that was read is TGTGCCAGCTCACCGGCCACAGATACG.

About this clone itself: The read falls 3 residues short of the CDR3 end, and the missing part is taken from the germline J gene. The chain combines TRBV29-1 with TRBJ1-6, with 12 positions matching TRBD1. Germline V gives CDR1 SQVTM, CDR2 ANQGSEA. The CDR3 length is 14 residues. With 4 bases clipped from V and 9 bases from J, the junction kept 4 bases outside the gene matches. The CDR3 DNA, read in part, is TGCAGCGTTGGGGGGGGACAGGGGGCTTCACCC. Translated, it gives CSVGGGQGASP. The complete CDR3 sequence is CSVGGGQGASPLHF.

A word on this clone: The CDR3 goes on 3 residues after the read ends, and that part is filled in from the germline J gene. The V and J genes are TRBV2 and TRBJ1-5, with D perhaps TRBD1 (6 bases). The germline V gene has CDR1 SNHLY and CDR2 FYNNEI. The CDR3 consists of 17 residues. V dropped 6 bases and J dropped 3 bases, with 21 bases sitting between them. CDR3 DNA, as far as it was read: TGTGCCAGCAGCCTCGGCCGGGACACAATACTCAATCAGCCC. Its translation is CASSLGRDTILNQP. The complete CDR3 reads CASSLGRDTILNQPQHF.

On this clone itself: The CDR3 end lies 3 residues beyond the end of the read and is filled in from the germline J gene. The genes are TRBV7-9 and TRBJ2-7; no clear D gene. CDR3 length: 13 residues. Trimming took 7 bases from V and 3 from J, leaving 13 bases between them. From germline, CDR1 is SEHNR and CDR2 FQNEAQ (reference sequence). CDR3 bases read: TGTGCCAGCACCATCACAGTCAGCTACGAG. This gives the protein CASTITVSYE. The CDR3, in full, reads CASTITVSYEQYF.

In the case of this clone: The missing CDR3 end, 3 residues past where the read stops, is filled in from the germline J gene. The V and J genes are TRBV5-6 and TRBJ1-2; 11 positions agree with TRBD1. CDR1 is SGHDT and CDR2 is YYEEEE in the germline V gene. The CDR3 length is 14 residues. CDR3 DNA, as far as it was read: TGTGCCAGCAGCTGGGGACAGGGGGAGTGGGGC. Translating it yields CASSWGQGEWG. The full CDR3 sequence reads CASSWGQGEWGYTF. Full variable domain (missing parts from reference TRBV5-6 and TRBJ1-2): DAGVTQSPTHLIKTRGQQVTLRCSPKSGHDTVSWYQQALGQGPQFIFQYYEEEERQRGNFPDRFSGHQFPNYSSELNVNALLLGDSALYLCASSWGQGEWGYTFGSGTRLTVV.